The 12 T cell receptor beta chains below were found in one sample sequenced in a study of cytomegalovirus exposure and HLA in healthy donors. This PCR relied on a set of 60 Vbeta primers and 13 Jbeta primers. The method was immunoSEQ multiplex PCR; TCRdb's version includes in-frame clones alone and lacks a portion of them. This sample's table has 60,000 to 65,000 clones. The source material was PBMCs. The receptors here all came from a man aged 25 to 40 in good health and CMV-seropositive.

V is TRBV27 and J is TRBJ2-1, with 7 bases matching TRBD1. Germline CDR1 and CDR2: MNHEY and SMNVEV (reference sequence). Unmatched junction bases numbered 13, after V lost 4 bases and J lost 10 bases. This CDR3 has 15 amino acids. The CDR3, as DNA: TGTGCCAGCAGTTCTCCACATCTGACAGGGTGGGAGCAGTTCTTC. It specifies CASSSPHLTGWEQFF.

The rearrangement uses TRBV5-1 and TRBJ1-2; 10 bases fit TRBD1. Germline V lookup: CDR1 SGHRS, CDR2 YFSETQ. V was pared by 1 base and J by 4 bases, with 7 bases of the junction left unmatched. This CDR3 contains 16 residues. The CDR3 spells CASSLSGGTGVYGYTF. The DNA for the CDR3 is TGCGCCAGCAGCTTGTCGGGGGGGACAGGGGTCTATGGCTACACCTTC.

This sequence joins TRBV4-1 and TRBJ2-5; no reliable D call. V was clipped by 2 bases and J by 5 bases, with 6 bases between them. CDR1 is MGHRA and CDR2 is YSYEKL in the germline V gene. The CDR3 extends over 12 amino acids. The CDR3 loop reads CASSQSRETQYF. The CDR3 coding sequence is TGCGCCAGCAGCCAATCTAGGGAGACCCAGTACTTC.

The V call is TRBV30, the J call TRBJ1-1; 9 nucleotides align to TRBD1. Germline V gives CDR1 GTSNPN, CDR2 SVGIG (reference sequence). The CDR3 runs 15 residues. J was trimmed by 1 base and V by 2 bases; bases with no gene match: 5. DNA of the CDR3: TGTGCCTGGAGTCTAGACAGGGGGAGGAACACTGAAGCTTTCTTT. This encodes CAWSLDRGRNTEAFF.

In DNA, the CDR3 is TGTGCCAGCAGTGAAGTAGTAGGAGGAGCGGTCCTGACTTTC. Its translation is CASSEVVGGAVLTF. The chain has TRBV6-5 and TRBJ2-6, with a possible D match to TRBD2 (5 bases). The germline CDR1 and CDR2 sequences are MNHEY and SVGAGI. This CDR3 has 14 residues. The V end lost 5 bases, the J end lost 13 bases, and 18 bases lay between the germline ends.

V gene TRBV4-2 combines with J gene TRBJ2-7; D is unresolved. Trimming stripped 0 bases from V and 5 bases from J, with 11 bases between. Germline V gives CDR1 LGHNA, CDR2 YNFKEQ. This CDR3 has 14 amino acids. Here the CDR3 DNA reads TGTGCCAGCAGCCAAGAGGTAGTTTTCGACGAGCAGTACTTC. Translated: CASSQEVVFDEQYF.

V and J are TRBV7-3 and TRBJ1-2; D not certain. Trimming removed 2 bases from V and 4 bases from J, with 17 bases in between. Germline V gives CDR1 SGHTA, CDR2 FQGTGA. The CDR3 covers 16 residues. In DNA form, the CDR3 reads TGTGCCAGCAGCTTAGGGCCAGCTCGGCGGGGCTATGGCTACACCTTC. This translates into CASSLGPARRGYGYTF.

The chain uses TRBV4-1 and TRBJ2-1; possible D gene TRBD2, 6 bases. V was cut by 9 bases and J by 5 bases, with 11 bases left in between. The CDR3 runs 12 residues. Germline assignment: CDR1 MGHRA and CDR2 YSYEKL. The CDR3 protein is CASKPSDNEQFF. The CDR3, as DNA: TGCGCCAGTAAGCCTAGCGACAATGAGCAGTTCTTC.

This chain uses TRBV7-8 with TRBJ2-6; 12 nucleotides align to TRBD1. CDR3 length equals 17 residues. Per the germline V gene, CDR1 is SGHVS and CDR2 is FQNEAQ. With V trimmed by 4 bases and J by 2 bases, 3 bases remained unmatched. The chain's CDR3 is CASSYGTGGAGANVLTF. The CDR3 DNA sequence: TGTGCCAGCAGCTACGGGACAGGGGGCGCTGGGGCCAACGTCCTGACTTTC.

The CDR3 region has the DNA TGTGCCAGCAGCTCCGAACTGATGTTTACCTACGAGCAGTACTTC. This translates into CASSSELMFTYEQYF. The chain links TRBV7-9 to TRBJ2-7; D not certain. The CDR3 consists of 15 residues. The germline CDR1 and CDR2 sequences are SEHNR and FQNEAQ (reference sequence). V was pared by 4 bases and J by 2 bases, with 15 bases between. The full variable domain, in which reference TRBV7-9 and TRBJ2-7 provide the parts outside the CDR3, is DTGVSQNPRHKITKRGQNVTFRCDPISEHNRLYWYRQTLGQGPEFLTYFQNEAQLEKSRLLSDRFSAERPKGSFSTLEIQRTEQGDSAMYLCASSSELMFTYEQYFGPGTRLTVT.

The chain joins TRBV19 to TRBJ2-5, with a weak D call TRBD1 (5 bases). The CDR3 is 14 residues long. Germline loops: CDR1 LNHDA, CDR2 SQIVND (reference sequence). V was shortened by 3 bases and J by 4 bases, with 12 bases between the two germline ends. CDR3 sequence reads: CASSIFAGRETQYF. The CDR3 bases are TGTGCCAGTAGTATCTTCGCAGGGCGAGAGACCCAGTACTTC. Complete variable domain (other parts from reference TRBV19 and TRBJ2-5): DGGITQSPKYLFRKEGQNVTLSCEQNLNHDAMYWYRQDPGQGLRLIYYSQIVNDFQKGDIAEGYSVSREKKESFPLTVTSAQKNPTAFYLCASSIFAGRETQYFGPGTRLLVL.

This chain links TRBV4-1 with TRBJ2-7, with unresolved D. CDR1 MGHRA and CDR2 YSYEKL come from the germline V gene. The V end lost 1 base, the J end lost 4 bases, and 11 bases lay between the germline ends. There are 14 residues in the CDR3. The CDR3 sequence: CASSQGLTKYEQYF. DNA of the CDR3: TGCGCCAGCAGCCAAGGACTGACCAAGTACGAGCAGTACTTC.